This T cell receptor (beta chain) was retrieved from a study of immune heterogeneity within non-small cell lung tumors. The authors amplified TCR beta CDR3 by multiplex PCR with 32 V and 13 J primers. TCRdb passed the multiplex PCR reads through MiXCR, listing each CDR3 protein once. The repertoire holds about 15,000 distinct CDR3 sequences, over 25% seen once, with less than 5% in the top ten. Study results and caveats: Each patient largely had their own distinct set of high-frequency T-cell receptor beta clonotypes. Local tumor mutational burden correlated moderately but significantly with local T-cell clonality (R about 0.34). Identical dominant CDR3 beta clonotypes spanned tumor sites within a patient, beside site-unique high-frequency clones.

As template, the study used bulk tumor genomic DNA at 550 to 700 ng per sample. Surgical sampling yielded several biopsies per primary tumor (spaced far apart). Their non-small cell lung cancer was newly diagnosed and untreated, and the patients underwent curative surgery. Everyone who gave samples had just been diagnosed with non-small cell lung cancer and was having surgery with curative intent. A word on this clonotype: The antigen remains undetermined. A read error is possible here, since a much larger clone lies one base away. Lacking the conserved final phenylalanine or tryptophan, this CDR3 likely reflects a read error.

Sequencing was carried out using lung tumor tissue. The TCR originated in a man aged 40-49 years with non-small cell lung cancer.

The CDR3: CASSERGVHNSPLHS. In nucleotides, the CDR3 is TGTGCCAGCAGTGAAAGGGGGGTGCATAATTCACCCCTCCACTCT. The chain couples TRBV2 to TRBJ1-6, with TRBD1 as a possible D gene (6 bases). Trimming pared 2 bases from V and 5 bases from J, leaving 10 bases between. This CDR3 is 15 amino acids long. Germline V gene data show CDR1 as SNHLY and CDR2 as FYNNEI.